This TCR beta chain was captured in a study of beta chain features in type 1 diabetes. General study findings and limits: Researchers report that Type 1 diabetes patients had moderately but significantly shorter TCRB CDR3s across all four CD4+ subsets.

There are 16 residues in the CDR3. Germline V gene lookup returns CDR1 SNHLY and CDR2 FYNNEI. V lost 8 bases, J lost 7 bases, and 21 bases lay in between. Each donor gave one heparinised blood draw averaging around 120 mL. In this sample, this clone turned up a few times. Antigen: not known. Isolated RNA was reverse transcribed in full, so expressed TCRB transcripts were sequenced. TCRdb's table, derived via immunoSEQ multiplex PCR, lists solely in-frame clones and lacks some. The repertoire has 680,000 or so clones, around 15% of them found once; the top ten carry approximately 0.022%. The sequenced sample consisted of naive CD4+ T cells from blood. V gene TRBV2 combines with J gene TRBJ1-6; TRBD1 is a possible D gene (5 bases). This receptor was identified in a man aged 18 to 29 with type 1 diabetes. The CDR3 region has the DNA TGTGCCAGCGGCCGGGGGGATAGCGGGGTAAATTCACCCCTCCACTTT. The encoded protein is CASGRGDSGVNSPLHF.